Below, 2 T cell receptor beta chains from the same sample are listed, as sequenced in a study of T-cell reconstitution after alpha-beta-depleted transplantation in children. The authors prepared the TCRbeta library with unique molecular identifiers. TCRdb analysed the PCR reads with MiXCR anew, one entry per CDR3 protein. The table includes under 300,000 distinct CDR3 sequences, 9.5% to 13% detected once. Sequencing used peripheral blood, obtained 180 days after TCRalphabeta/CD19-depleted stem cell transplant. The receptor set was obtained from a male patient aged 2 to 10 who had a stem cell transplant for chronic granulomatous disease, so the T cells may come from the graft donor.

Many counts were recorded for this clonotype. The J gene is TRBJ1-1, the V gene TRBV28, with TRBD1 matching 8 bases. The germline gives CDR1 MDHEN, CDR2 SYDVKM. CDR3 length equals 14 residues. V gave up 4 bases and J gave up 5 bases; unmatched junction bases: 6. In DNA, the CDR3 is TGTGCCAGCAGTTCACAACAGGGGGGGACTGAAGCTTTCTTT. Its translation: CASSSQQGGTEAFF.

This clonotype was observed a handful of times. The V call is TRBV18, the J call TRBJ2-7; the D gene is possibly TRBD1 (6 bases). Germline V CDR1 and CDR2: KGHSH, LQKENI. The V end was cut by 2 bases, the J end by 3 bases, with 11 bases between. This CDR3 comprises 14 residues. CDR3 region: CASSPTGQNYEQYF. DNA for the CDR3: TGTGCCAGCTCACCAACGGGACAAAACTACGAGCAGTACTTC.